This T cell receptor (beta chain) appears in the sequencing data of a study of blood T cell repertoires in COVID-19. On the study more broadly: Sites in the United States, Italy and Spain provided acute and convalescent COVID-19 samples.

This clone was counted between two and nine times. The data were produced by immunoSEQ multiplex PCR, yet TCRdb's version contains in-frame clones alone and is incomplete. In the table there are around 140,000 clones, 70% to 90% of which are singletons. Trimming took 3 bases from V and 5 from J, leaving 10 bases between them. The CDR3 loop spans 13 amino acids. The germline V gene has CDR1 LNHDA and CDR2 SQIVND (reference sequence). V gene TRBV19 combines with J gene TRBJ1-1; a weak D match, TRBD1 (6 bases). This TCR came from a man aged 70-80 years with acute or convalescent COVID-19. Source material: peripheral blood. The CDR3 loop is CASSMSTGTEAFF. The CDR3 coding sequence is TGTGCCAGTAGTATGAGCACAGGGACTGAAGCTTTCTTT.